This record concerns one T cell receptor (beta chain) sequence. What it binds is not known. Germline V lookup: CDR1 KGHSH, CDR2 LQKENI. V gave up 6 bases and J gave up 8 bases; unmatched junction bases: 3. There are 12 residues in the CDR3. This record comes from a study of T cell repertoires in cytomegalovirus infection. Study-wide context: Public signatures in TCR beta pointed to CMV infection and matching HLA type.

A single record per CDR3 protein comes from TCRdb applying MiXCR to the reads. The data show approximately 280,000 distinct CDR3 sequences, roughly 21% seen once. General observations from the study: Carriers of CMV and the relevant HLA type were discriminated by public TCR beta frequency.

The receptor comes from a human donor in good health (CMV status not recorded). Some clones in this sample may be carry-over from other donors' samples. The rearrangement joins TRBV18 to TRBJ2-1, with 8 positions matching TRBD1. The sequences come from cultured PBMCs, collected from culture after CMV antigen stimulation. In nucleotides, the CDR3 is TGTGCCAGCTCTCAGACAGGGGATGAGCAGTTCTTC. Residues: CASSQTGDEQFF.